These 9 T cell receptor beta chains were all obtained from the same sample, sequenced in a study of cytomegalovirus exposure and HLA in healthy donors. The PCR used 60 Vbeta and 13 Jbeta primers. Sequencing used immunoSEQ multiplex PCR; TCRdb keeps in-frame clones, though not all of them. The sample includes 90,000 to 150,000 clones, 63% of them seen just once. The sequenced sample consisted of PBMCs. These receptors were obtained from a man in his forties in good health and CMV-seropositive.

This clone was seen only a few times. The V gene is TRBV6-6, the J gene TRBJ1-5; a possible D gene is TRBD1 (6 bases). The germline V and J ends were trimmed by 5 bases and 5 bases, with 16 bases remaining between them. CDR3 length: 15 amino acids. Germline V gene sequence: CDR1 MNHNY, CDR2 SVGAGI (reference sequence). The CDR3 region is CASSTFTGLDQPQHF. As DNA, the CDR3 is TGTGCCAGCAGTACCTTTACAGGGCTGGATCAGCCCCAGCATTTT.

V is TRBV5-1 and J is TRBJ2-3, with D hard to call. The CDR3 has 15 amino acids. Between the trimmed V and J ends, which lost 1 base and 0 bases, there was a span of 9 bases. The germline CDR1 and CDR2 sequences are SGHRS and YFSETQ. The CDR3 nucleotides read TGCGCCAGCAGCTTGAAGCGCTACAGCACAGATACGCAGTATTTT. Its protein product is CASSLKRYSTDTQYF.

The CDR3 nucleotides are TGTGCCAGCAGCCAAGGAACTGGCTCCTACGAGCAGTACTTC. This sequence encodes CASSQGTGSYEQYF. V gene TRBV14 combines with J gene TRBJ2-7; D is ambiguous. CDR1 SGHDN and CDR2 FVKESK come from the germline V gene. The V gene lost 1 base and the J gene lost 0 bases, with 7 bases spanning the gap. The CDR3 is made up of 14 amino acids.

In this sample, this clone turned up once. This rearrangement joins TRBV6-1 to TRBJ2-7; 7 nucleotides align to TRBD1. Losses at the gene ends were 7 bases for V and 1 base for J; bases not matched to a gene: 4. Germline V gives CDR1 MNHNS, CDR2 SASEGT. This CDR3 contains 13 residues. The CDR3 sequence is CASTGDRSYEQYF. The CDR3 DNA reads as TGTGCCAGCACAGGGGACAGATCCTACGAGCAGTACTTC.

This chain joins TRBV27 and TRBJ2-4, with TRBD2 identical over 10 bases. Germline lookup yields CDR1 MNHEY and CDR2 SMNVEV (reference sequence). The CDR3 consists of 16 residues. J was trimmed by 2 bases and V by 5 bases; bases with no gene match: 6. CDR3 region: CASSPTAGGSKNIQYF. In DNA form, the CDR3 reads TGTGCCAGCAGTCCAACAGCGGGAGGGTCCAAAAACATTCAGTACTTC.

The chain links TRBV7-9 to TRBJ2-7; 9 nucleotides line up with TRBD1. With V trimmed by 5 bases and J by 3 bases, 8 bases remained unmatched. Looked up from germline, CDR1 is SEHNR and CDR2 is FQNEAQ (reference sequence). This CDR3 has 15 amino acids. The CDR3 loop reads CASSPLTGGVYEQYF. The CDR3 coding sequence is TGTGCCAGCAGCCCCCTGACAGGGGGAGTCTACGAGCAGTACTTC.

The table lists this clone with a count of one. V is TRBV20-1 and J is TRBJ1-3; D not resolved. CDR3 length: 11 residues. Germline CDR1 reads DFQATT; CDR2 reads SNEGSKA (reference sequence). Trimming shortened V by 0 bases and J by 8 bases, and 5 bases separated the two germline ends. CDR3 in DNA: TGCAGTGCTAGAGATGACTACACCATATATTTT. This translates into CSARDDYTIYF.

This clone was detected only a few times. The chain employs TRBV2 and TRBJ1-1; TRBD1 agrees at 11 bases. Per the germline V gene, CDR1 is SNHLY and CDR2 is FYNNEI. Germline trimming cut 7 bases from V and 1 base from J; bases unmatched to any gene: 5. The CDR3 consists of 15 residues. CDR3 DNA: TGTGCCAGCATATCCGGGACAGGGGGGAACACTGAAGCTTTCTTT. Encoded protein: CASISGTGGNTEAFF.

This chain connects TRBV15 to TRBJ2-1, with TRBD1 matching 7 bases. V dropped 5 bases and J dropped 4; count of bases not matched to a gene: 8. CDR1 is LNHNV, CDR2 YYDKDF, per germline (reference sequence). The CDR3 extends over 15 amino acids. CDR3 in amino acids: CATSSPRQGYNEQFF. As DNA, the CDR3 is TGTGCCACCAGCTCTCCTCGACAGGGATACAATGAGCAGTTCTTC.